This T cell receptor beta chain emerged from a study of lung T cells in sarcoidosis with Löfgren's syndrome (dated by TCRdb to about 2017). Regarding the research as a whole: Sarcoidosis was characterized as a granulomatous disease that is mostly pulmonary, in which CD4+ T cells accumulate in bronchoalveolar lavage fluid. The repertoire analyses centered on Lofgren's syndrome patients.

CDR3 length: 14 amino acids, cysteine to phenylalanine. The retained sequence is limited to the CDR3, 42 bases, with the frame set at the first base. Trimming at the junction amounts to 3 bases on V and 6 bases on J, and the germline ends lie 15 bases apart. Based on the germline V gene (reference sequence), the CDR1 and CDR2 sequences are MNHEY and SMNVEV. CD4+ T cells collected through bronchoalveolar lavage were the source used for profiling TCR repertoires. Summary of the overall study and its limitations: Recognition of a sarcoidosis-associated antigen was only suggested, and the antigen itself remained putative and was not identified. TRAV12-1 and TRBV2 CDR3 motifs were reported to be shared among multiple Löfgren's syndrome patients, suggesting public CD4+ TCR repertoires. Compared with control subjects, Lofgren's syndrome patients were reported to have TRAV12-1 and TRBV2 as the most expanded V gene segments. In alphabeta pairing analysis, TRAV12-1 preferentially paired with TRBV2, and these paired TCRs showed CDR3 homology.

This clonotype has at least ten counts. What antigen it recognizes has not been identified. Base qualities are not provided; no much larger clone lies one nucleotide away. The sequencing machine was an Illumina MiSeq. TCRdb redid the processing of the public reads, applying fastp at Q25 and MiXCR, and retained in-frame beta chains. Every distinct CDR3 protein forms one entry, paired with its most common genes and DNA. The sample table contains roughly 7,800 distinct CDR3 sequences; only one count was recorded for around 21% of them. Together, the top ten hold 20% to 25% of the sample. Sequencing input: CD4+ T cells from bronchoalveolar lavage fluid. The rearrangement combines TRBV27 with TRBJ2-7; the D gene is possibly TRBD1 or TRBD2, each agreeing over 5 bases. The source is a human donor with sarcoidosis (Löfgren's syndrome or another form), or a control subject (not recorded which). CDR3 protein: CASSFGQGVGEQYF. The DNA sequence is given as TGTGCCAGCAGTTTCGGTCAGGGAGTAGGCGAGCAGTACTTC.